This T cell receptor beta chain appears in the sequencing data of a study of blood T cell repertoires in COVID-19. Only in-frame clones appear in the TCRdb table, and some are missing; sequencing was by immunoSEQ multiplex PCR. This table holds 140,000 or so clones, over 65% found once. The germline V gene encodes CDR1 SGHAT and CDR2 FQNNGV. V was trimmed by 1 base and J by 3 bases, leaving 3 bases between them. The CDR3 is made up of 12 amino acids. The genes are TRBV11-2 and TRBJ1-2; D not resolved. Sequenced: peripheral blood. This TCR was sampled from a man aged 45-65 years with acute or convalescent COVID-19. CDR3 nucleotide sequence: TGTGCCAGCAGCTTAGGCGACTATGGCTACACCTTC. Its translation: CASSLGDYGYTF.